This TCR beta chain emerged from a study of beta chain features in type 1 diabetes. Study information: Over all samples combined, over 85,000,000 sorted cells were examined.

Study findings and constraints: Shorter TCRB CDR3s, moderately but significantly so, marked every one of the four CD4+ subsets in Type 1 diabetes patients. In the patient group, naive, central memory and Treg TCRB repertoires seemed more alike than in the healthy donor group.

The junction had 9 bases not matched to a gene; V was cut back by 3 bases and J by 0 bases. Germline V CDR1 and CDR2: SGHNT, YYREEE (reference sequence). CDR3 length equals 17 residues. Only a few counts were recorded for this clone. Its specificity is unknown. Every participating donor gave one draw, a heparinised blood sample averaging approximately 110 mL. Of the isolated RNA, all was reverse transcribed, and so the sequenced material was expressed TCRB transcripts. Using immunoSEQ multiplex PCR, the repertoire was profiled, and TCRdb retains in-frame clones only, with some absent. Found here are around 140,000 clones, around an eighth of them singletons; the top ten hold roughly 1.4%.

This receptor was identified in a man aged 18-30 years with type 1 diabetes. V is TRBV5-4 and J is TRBJ1-5, with 7 bases identical to TRBD1. The source material was central memory CD4+ T cells from blood. The CDR3 DNA reads TGTGCCAGCAGCTGGGGGACAGATTATTATAGCAATCAGCCCCAGCATTTT. Protein sequence: CASSWGTDYYSNQPQHF.